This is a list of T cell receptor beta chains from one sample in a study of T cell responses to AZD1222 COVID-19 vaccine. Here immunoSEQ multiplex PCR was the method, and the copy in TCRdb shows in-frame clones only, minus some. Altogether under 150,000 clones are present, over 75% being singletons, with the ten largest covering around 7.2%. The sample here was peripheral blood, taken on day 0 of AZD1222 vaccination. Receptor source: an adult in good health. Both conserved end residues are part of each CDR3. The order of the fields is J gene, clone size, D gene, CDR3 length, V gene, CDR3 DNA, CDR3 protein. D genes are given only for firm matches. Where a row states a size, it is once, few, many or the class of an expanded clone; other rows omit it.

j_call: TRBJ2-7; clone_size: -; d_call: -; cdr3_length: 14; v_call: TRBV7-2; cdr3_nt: TGTGCCAGCAGCGCCCGGACGGGAACCTACGAGCAGTACTTC; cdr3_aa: CASSARTGTYEQYF
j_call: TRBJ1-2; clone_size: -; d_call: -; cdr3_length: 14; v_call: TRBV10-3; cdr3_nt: TGTGCCAGCCATTCACAGCTAGCTAACTATGGCTACACCTTC; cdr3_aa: CASHSQLANYGYTF
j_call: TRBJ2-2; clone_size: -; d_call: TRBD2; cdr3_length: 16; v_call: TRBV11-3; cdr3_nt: TGTGCCAGCAGCTTACAGACTAGCGGTGGCACCGGGGAGCTGTTTTTT; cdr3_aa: CASSLQTSGGTGELFF
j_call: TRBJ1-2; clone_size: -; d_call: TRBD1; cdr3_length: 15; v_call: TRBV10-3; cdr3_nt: TGTGCCATCAGTGAGTGGACAGGGGTAGGAGGTGGCTACACCTTC; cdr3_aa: CAISEWTGVGGGYTF
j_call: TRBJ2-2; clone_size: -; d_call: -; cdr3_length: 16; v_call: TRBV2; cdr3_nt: TGTGCCAGCAGTGAAGCGCACGGCATGGGGGCCGGGGAGCTGTTTTTT; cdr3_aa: CASSEAHGMGAGELFF
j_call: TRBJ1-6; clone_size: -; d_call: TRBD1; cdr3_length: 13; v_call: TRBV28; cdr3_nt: TGTGCCAGCTTGAGACAGGGTACTTCACCCCTCCACTTT; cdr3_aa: CASLRQGTSPLHF
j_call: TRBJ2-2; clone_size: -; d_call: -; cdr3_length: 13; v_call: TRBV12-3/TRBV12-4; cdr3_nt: TGTGCCAGCTCCCTAGTGAGCCCCGGGGAGCTGTTTTTT; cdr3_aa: CASSLVSPGELFF
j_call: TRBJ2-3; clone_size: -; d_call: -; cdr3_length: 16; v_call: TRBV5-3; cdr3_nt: TGTGCCAGAAGCTTGGGTCCCAGCACTAGCACAGATACGCAGTATTTT; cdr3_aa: CARSLGPSTSTDTQYF
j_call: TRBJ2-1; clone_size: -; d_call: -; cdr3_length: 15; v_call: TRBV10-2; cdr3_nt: TGCGCCAGCAGTGAAGTCAGGAGCTCCTACAATGAGCAGTTCTTC; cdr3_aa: CASSEVRSSYNEQFF
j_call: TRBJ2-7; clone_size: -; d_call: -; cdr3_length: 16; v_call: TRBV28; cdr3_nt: TGTGCCAGCTTCCCCTATACAGGGCCGCGTATCCACGAGCAGTACTTC; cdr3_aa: CASFPYTGPRIHEQYF
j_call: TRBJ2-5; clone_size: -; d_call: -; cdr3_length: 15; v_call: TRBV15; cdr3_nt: TGTGCCACCAGCAGAGATTATCAGCGGCAAGAGACCCAGTACTTC; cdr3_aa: CATSRDYQRQETQYF
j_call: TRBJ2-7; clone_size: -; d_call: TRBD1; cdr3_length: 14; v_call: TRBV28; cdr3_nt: TGTGCCAGCAGTTCCCGGGACAGCCACTACGAGCAGTACTTC; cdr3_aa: CASSSRDSHYEQYF
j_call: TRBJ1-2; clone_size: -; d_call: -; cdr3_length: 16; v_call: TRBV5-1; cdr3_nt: TGCGCCAGCAGCTTGAATCCGACCGACACCTACTATGGCTACACCTTC; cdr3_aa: CASSLNPTDTYYGYTF
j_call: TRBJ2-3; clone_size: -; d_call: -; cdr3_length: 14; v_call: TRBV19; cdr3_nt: TGTGCCAGTAGTATGGCCACTGGGGAGGATACGCAGTATTTT; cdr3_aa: CASSMATGEDTQYF
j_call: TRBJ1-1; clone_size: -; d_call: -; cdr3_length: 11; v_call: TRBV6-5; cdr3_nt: TGTGCCAGCAGTTTCCCTCCTGAAGCTTTCTTT; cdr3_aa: CASSFPPEAFF
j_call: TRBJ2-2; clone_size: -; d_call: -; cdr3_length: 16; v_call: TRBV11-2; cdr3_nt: TGTGCCAGCAGCTTAGGGATAGCGCACAGGACCGGGGAGCTGTTTTTT; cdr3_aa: CASSLGIAHRTGELFF
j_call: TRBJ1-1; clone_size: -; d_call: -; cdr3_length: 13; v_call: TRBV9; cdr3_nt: TGTGCCAGCAGCGTAGAGATTGGCACTGAAGCTTTCTTT; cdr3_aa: CASSVEIGTEAFF
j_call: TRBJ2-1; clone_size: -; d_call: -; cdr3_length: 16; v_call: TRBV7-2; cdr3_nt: TGTGCCAGCAGCTTAGGTTTTGGGGGCTCCTACAATGAGCAGTTCTTC; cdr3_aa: CASSLGFGGSYNEQFF
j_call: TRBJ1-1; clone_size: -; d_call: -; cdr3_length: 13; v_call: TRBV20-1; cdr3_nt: TGCAGTGCTAGTCCTTCCTTGAACACTGAAGCTTTCTTT; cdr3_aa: CSASPSLNTEAFF
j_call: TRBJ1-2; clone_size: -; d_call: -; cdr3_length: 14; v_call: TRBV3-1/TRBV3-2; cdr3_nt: TGTGCCAGCAGCCAAGACGCGCTCTCCTATGGCTACACCTTC; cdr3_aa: CASSQDALSYGYTF
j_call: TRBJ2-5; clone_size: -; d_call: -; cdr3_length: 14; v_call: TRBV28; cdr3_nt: TGTGCCAGCCAGTCAGGGGGGGGACGAGAGACCCAGTACTTC; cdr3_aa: CASQSGGGRETQYF
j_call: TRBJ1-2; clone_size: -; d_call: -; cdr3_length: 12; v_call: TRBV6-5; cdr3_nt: TGTGCCAGCAGGAAGGAGGACTATGGCTACACCTTC; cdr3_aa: CASRKEDYGYTF
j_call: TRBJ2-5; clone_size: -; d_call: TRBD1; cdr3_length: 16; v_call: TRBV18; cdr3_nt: TGTGCCAGCTCACCACTTGGGACAGCAAGACAAGAGACCCAGTACTTC; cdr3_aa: CASSPLGTARQETQYF
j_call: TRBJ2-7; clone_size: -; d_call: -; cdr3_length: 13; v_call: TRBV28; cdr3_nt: TGTGCCAGCCTATTGGCGCAGTCCTACGAGCAGTACTTC; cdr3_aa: CASLLAQSYEQYF
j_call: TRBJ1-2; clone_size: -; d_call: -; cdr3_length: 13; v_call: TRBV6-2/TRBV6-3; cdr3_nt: TGTGCCAGCAGTTTTACAGGGAAGGATGGCTACACCTTC; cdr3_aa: CASSFTGKDGYTF
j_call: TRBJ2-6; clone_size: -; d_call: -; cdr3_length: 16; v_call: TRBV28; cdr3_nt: TGTGCCAGCAGTCGAATCACCCACTCTGGGGCCAACGTCCTGACTTTC; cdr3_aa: CASSRITHSGANVLTF
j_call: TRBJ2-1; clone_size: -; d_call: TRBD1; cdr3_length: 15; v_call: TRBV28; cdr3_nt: TGTGCCAGCAAAATCACGGACAGGGACTACAATGAGCAGTTCTTC; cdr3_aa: CASKITDRDYNEQFF
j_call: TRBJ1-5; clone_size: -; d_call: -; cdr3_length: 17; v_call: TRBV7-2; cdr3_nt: TGTGCCAGCAGCTCCCTGGGGTATCGGAAGCACAATCAGCCCCAGCATTTT; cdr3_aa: CASSSLGYRKHNQPQHF
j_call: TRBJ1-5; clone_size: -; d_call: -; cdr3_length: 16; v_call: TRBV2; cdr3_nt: TGTGCCAGCAGTCGAATTGGGGGGGGACTCAATCAGCCCCAGCATTTT; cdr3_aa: CASSRIGGGLNQPQHF
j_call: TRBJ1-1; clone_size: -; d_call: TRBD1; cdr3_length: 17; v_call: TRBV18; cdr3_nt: TGTGCCAGCTCCCCACTGGGGCCGGGACAGGGGGCTACTGAAGCTTTCTTT; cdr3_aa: CASSPLGPGQGATEAFF
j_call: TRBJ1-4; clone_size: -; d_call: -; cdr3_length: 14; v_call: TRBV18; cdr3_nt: TGTGCCAGCTCTCCGGGCGCGGCTAATGAAAAACTGTTTTTT; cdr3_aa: CASSPGAANEKLFF
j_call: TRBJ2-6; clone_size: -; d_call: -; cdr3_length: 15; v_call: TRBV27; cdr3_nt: TGTGCCAGCATGCCCGGAAGCTCTGGGGCCAACGTCCTGACTTTC; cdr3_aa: CASMPGSSGANVLTF
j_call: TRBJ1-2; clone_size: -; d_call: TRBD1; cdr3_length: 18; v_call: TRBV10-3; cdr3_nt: TGTGCCATCAGGGATTTCCGGGACAGGGGTGTAGGTGGCTATGGCTACACCTTC; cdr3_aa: CAIRDFRDRGVGGYGYTF
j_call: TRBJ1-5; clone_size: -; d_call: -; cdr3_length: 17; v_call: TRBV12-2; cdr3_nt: TGTGCAAGTCGCTTAGGGTCGCAGGGATTATGGAATCAGCCCCAGCATTTT; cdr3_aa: CASRLGSQGLWNQPQHF
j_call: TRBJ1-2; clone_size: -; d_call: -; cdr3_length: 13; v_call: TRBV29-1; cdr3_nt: TGCAGCGTTTTTGGGGACGGGGACTATGGCTACACCTTC; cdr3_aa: CSVFGDGDYGYTF
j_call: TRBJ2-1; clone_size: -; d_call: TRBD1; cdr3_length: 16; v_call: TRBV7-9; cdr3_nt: TGTGCCAGCAGCCAGAACAGGGGCCAATCCTACAATGAGCAGTTCTTC; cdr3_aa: CASSQNRGQSYNEQFF
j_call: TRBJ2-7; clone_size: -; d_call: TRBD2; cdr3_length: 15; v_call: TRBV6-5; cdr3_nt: TGTGCCAGCAGTTACGGAGCGGGAGGGACTTACGAGCAGTACTTC; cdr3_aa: CASSYGAGGTYEQYF
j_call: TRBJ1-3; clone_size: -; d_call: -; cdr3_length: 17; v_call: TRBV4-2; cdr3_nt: TGTGCCAGCAGCCAAGATGTGGGGGGCGCCGCTGGAAACACCATATATTTT; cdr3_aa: CASSQDVGGAAGNTIYF
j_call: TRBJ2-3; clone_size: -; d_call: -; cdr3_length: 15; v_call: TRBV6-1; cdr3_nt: TGTGCCAGCAGTGAAGATGTGGGGCCCACAGATACGCAGTATTTT; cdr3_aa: CASSEDVGPTDTQYF
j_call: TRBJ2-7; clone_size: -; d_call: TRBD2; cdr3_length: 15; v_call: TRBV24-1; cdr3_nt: TGTGCCACCAGTGATTCAAAGCGGGAGGGCTACGAGCAGTACTTC; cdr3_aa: CATSDSKREGYEQYF
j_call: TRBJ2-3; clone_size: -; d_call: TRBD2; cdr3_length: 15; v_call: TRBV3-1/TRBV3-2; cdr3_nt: TGTGCCAGCAGCCACCAGCGGGGATTCACAGATACGCAGTATTTT; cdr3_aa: CASSHQRGFTDTQYF
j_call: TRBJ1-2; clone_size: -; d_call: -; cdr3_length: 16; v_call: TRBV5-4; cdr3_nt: TGTGCCAGCAGCTTGACTAAGGGACGGGGGCTCTATGGCTACACCTTC; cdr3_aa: CASSLTKGRGLYGYTF
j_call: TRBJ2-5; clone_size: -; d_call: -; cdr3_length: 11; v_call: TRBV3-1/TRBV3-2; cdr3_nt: TGTGCCAGCAGCCTAAGAGAGACCCAGTACTTC; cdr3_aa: CASSLRETQYF
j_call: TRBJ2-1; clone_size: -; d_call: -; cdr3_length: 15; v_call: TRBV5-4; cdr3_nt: TGTGCCAGCAGCTTGTACGAGTCTTCCTACAATGAGCAGTTCTTC; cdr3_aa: CASSLYESSYNEQFF
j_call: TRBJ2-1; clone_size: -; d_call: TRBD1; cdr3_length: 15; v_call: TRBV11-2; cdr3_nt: TGTGCCAGCAGCTTAGGGGGGACAGCTTTGAATGAGCAGTTCTTC; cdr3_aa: CASSLGGTALNEQFF
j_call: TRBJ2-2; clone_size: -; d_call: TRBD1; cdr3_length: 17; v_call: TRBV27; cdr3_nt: TGTGCCAGCAGTTTAAGTTCTGGGACAGGGTGGACCGGGGAGCTGTTTTTT; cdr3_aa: CASSLSSGTGWTGELFF
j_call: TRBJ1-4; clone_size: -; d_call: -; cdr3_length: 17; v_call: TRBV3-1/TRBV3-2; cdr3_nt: TGTGCCAGCAGCCAAAGGACACCAAGTTCAACTAATGAAAAACTGTTTTTT; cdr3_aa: CASSQRTPSSTNEKLFF
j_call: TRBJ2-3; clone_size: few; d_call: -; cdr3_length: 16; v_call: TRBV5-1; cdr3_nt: TGCGCCAGCAGCCCCGGGTTACAGGGACTCACAGATACGCAGTATTTT; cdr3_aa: CASSPGLQGLTDTQYF
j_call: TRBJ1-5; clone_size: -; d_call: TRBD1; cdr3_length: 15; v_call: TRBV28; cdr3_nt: TGTGCCAGCAGTTCTATTGGACAGGGGAATCAGCCCCAGCATTTT; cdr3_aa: CASSSIGQGNQPQHF
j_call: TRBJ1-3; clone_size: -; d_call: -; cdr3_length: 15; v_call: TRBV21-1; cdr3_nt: TGTGCCAGACTGGGACGTCCGGGCTCTGGAAACACCATATATTTT; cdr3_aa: CARLGRPGSGNTIYF
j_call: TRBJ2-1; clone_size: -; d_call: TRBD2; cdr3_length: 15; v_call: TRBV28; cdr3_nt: TGTGCCAGCACCCCCGGGACTAGCGGATACAATGAGCAGTTCTTC; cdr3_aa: CASTPGTSGYNEQFF
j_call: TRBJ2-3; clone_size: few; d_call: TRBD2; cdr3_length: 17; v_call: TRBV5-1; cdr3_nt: TGCGCCAGCAGCTGGGGACTAGCGGGAGTGGTCACAGATACGCAGTATTTT; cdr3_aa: CASSWGLAGVVTDTQYF
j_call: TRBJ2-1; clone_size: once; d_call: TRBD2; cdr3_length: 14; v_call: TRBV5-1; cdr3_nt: TGCGCCAGCAGCACCGGGACTAGCGGGCGAGAGCAGTTCTTC; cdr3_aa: CASSTGTSGREQFF
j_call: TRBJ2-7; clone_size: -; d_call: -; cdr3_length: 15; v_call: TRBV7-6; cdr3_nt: TGTGCCAGCAGCTTAGGTAGTGGGGTCTCCTACGAGCAGTACTTC; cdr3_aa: CASSLGSGVSYEQYF
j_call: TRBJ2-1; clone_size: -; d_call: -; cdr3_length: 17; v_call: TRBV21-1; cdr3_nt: TGTGCCAGCAGCAAACATCTCAGGGGGAGGATGGACAATGAGCAGTTCTTC; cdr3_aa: CASSKHLRGRMDNEQFF
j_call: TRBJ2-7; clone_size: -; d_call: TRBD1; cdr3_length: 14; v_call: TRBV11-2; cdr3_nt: TGTGCCAGCAGCTCGGGACAGGGGGCCTACGAGCAGTACTTC; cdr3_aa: CASSSGQGAYEQYF
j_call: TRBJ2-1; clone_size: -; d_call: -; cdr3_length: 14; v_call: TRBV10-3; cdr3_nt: TGTGCCACCGCCCCAACAGACAGTCCTAATGAGCAGTTCTTC; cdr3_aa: CATAPTDSPNEQFF
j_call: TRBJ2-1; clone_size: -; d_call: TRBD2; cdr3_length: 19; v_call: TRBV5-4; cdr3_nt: TGTGCCAGCAGGGACGGACTAGCGGGAGGAGGGCCCTCCTACAATGAGCAGTTCTTC; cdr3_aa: CASRDGLAGGGPSYNEQFF
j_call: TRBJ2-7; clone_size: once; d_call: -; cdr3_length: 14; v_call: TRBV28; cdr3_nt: TGTGCCAGCAGGGCAGCCGGGACGCAATACGAGCAGTACTTC; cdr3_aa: CASRAAGTQYEQYF